This T cell receptor beta chain was captured in a study of Ad26.COV2.S vaccination and SARS-CoV-2 variants. V trimming: 4 bases; J trimming: 7 bases; junction bases outside the gene matches: 6. This CDR3 is built from 15 residues. CDR1 is LGHNA, CDR2 YNFKEQ, per germline. Assay: immunoSEQ multiplex PCR; the TCRdb copy retains only in-frame clones and omits some. This sample has over 400,000 clones; 89% occur once, and the top ten carry around 2.6%. The treatment is: 19 received Ad26.COV2.S at low or high dose, single or two shots; several received placebo; per-sample allocation not given. The investigators took samples on day 63 after the first vaccine or placebo injection. The individual, an adult aged 18-55 years, was a donor in Boston.

The chain recombines TRBV4-2 with TRBJ2-2; 10 bases line up with TRBD1. The source is a person between 18 and 59 years old who received the Ad26.COV2.S COVID-19 vaccine or a placebo. The material was peripheral blood, obtained in a trial of Ad26.COV2.S vaccine versus placebo. The CDR3 region is CASSRRQGADGELFF. As DNA, the CDR3 is TGTGCCAGCAGCCGTCGACAGGGGGCGGACGGGGAGCTGTTTTTT.